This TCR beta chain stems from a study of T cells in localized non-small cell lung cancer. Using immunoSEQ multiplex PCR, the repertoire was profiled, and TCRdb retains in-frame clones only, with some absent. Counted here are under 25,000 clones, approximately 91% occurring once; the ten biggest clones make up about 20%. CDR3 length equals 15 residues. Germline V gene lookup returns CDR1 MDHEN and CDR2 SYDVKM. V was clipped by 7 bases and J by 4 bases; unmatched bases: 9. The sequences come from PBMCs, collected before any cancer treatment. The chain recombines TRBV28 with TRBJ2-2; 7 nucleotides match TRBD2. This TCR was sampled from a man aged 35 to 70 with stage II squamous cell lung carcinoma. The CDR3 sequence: CASKGLAGVTGELFF. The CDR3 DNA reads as TGTGCCAGCAAGGGTTTGGCGGGAGTCACCGGGGAGCTGTTTTTT.